This is a list of T cell receptor beta chains from one sample in a study of blood T cell repertoires in COVID-19. Only in-frame clones appear in the TCRdb table, and some are missing; sequencing was by immunoSEQ multiplex PCR. Of some 83,000 clones listed, around 86% are singletons. Input material: peripheral blood. These receptors all stem from an elderly man with acute or convalescent COVID-19. Each CDR3 is given with its conserved first and last residue. The order of the fields is V gene, D gene, clone size, J gene, CDR3 DNA, CDR3 protein. The D gene is left open where the match is weak. Clone sizes are given selectively: once, few, many, or a class where the clone is expanded.

>TRBV5-1|TRBD1|-|TRBJ1-6
TGCGCCAGCAGCTCCGGGACAGCAAATTCACCCCTCCACTTT
CASSSGTANSPLHF
>TRBV7-9|-|once|TRBJ2-1
TGTGCCAGCAGCTTTAACTTGTCCCCTCACAATGAGCAGTTCTTC
CASSFNLSPHNEQFF
>TRBV2|TRBD2|-|TRBJ2-1
TGTGCCAGCAGGACAGGGACTAGCGGGGGGGATGAGCAGTTCTTC
CASRTGTSGGDEQFF
>TRBV11-2|-|-|TRBJ1-6
TGTGCCAGCAGCTTATCGAGGAGCTCCTATAATTCACCCCTCCACTTT
CASSLSRSSYNSPLHF
>TRBV28|-|-|TRBJ1-3
TGTGCCAGCAGTTTCGAAATGAGGAGCTCTGGAAACACCATATATTTT
CASSFEMRSSGNTIYF
>TRBV18|-|-|TRBJ2-1
TGTGCCAGCTCTCCGGGAGTAGGTGGTGAGCAGTTCTTC
CASSPGVGGEQFF
>TRBV30|-|-|TRBJ2-1
TGTGCCTGGAGTGGGTCTAGCGCCGTCTCCTACAATGAGCAGTTCTTC
CAWSGSSAVSYNEQFF
>TRBV6-5|-|-|TRBJ1-3
TGTGCCAGCAGTTACTCAGGGAGCTCTGGAAACACCATATATTTT
CASSYSGSSGNTIYF
>TRBV18|-|-|TRBJ2-2
TGTGCCAGCTCACCACGCGGGACAGCGAACACCGGGGAGCTGTTTTTT
CASSPRGTANTGELFF
>TRBV18|-|-|TRBJ1-1
TGTGCCAGCTCACCTGGGGCAGAGAACACTGAAGCTTTCTTT
CASSPGAENTEAFF
>TRBV5-1|-|-|TRBJ2-5
TGCGCCAGCAGCTTGGCCAGAGGCGGCCAAGAGACCCAGTACTTC
CASSLARGGQETQYF
>TRBV6-5|TRBD1|-|TRBJ1-1
TGTGCCAGCAGGCAAGACAGGGGTCGCACTGAAGCTTTCTTT
CASRQDRGRTEAFF
>TRBV4-3|-|-|TRBJ1-6
TGCGCCAGCAGCCAAGTAACAGGCAGGGTGTACTCACCCCTCCACTTT
CASSQVTGRVYSPLHF
>TRBV9|TRBD1|-|TRBJ1-6
TGTGCCAGCAGCTCAGGGGGCGCTTATTCACCCCTCCACTTT
CASSSGGAYSPLHF
>TRBV19|-|-|TRBJ1-2
TGTGCCAGTAGTATGGAAGACAGACCTAACTATGGCTACACCTTC
CASSMEDRPNYGYTF
>TRBV4-3|-|-|TRBJ2-2
TGCGCCAGCAGCCAAGATTGGAGGGAGTATAACACCGGGGAGCTGTTTTTT
CASSQDWREYNTGELFF
>TRBV13|-|-|TRBJ2-3
TGTGCCAGCAGCGGAAGAGGGCGCACAGATACGCAGTATTTT
CASSGRGRTDTQYF
>TRBV7-6|-|-|TRBJ2-7
TGTGCCAGCAGCGCAGCCTACGAGCAGTACTTC
CASSAAYEQYF
>TRBV29-1|TRBD1|few|TRBJ1-5
TGCAGCGTCTCCGGGACAGGGGGCGATCAGCCCCAGCATTTT
CSVSGTGGDQPQHF
>TRBV7-2|-|-|TRBJ1-6
TGTGCCAGCAGCCCCGCCCCGGGGAGACTGGTTAATTCACCCCTCCACTTT
CASSPAPGRLVNSPLHF
>TRBV28|-|-|TRBJ1-5
TGTGCCAGCAGTTTAAATTACCCTAATAGCAATCAGCCCCAGCATTTT
CASSLNYPNSNQPQHF
>TRBV5-1|-|-|TRBJ2-4
TGCGCCAGCAGCTTGGAGGCAGGGAGGGGGAAAAACATTCAGTACTTC
CASSLEAGRGKNIQYF
>TRBV28|-|-|TRBJ2-7
TGTGCCAGCAGTTTAACGGCGCGGAGCTCCTACGAGCAGTACTTC
CASSLTARSSYEQYF
>TRBV6-2/TRBV6-3|-|-|TRBJ2-1
TGTGCCAGCAGCCCCCTTTACAATGAGCAGTTCTTC
CASSPLYNEQFF
>TRBV18|TRBD1|-|TRBJ1-1
TGTGCCAGCTCACCATACGGGACAGGGATGAACACTGAAGCTTTCTTT
CASSPYGTGMNTEAFF
>TRBV6-6|TRBD1|few|TRBJ1-1
TGTGCCAGCAGTCCGACAGGGGTGGACACTGAAGCTTTCTTT
CASSPTGVDTEAFF
>TRBV28|TRBD2|-|TRBJ2-2
TGTGCCAGCACCTCGGGAGGGGCGGACACCGGGGAGCTGTTTTTT
CASTSGGADTGELFF
>TRBV5-1|-|-|TRBJ1-1
TGCGCCAGCAGCTTTATGGGGCCAGGGGACACTGAAGCTTTCTTT
CASSFMGPGDTEAFF
>TRBV3-1/TRBV3-2|-|-|TRBJ2-5
TGTGCCAGCAGCCGTGGACTTGGACAAGAGACCCAGTACTTC
CASSRGLGQETQYF
>TRBV5-4|TRBD2|-|TRBJ2-3
TGTGCCAGCAGCGTAGCTATACTAGCGGAGGGCACAGATACGCAGTATTTT
CASSVAILAEGTDTQYF
>TRBV18|TRBD2|-|TRBJ2-1
TGTGCCAGCTCACCACCGGCACTAGCGGGAGGTAGTCGGGGGTACAATGAGCAGTTCTTC
CASSPPALAGGSRGYNEQFF
>TRBV14|TRBD1|-|TRBJ1-1
TGTGCCAGCAGCCACTTCCTACAGGGGGCTGAAGCTTTCTTT
CASSHFLQGAEAFF
>TRBV5-8|-|-|TRBJ1-1
TGTGCCAGCAGCCCTGGACAGCCCAACACTGAAGCTTTCTTT
CASSPGQPNTEAFF
>TRBV6-6|TRBD1|-|TRBJ2-7
TGTGCCAGCAGTCTACTGACAGGGTTCGAGCAGTACTTC
CASSLLTGFEQYF
>TRBV30|TRBD2|-|TRBJ2-5
TGTGCCTGGAACTGGGGGGGAGAGACCCAGTACTTC
CAWNWGGETQYF
>TRBV2|TRBD2|-|TRBJ2-1
TGTGCCAGCAGGGGGACTAGCGGGTCCTACAATGAGCAGTTCTTC
CASRGTSGSYNEQFF
>TRBV5-1|-|-|TRBJ1-5
TGCGCCAGCAGCCTGGGCGGGGGGGATCAGCCCCAGCATTTT
CASSLGGGDQPQHF
>TRBV6-5|TRBD1|-|TRBJ2-7
TGTGCCAGCAGAACGTACAGGGGTGCTCCCTACGAGCAGTACTTC
CASRTYRGAPYEQYF
>TRBV7-2|TRBD2|-|TRBJ2-1
TGTGCCAGCAGCCTTATAGCGGGAGGAAGGTACAATGAGCAGTTCTTC
CASSLIAGGRYNEQFF
>TRBV12-3/TRBV12-4|TRBD1|-|TRBJ1-5
TGTGCCAGCAGGTGGGACAGGGCACAGCCCCAGCATTTT
CASRWDRAQPQHF
>TRBV10-2|-|-|TRBJ2-2
TGCGCCAGCAGTTTAAACTGGCGGGATAACACCGGGGAGCTGTTTTTT
CASSLNWRDNTGELFF
>TRBV10-3|TRBD2|-|TRBJ2-3
TGTGCCATCAGTGGTGGACTAGCGGGATCAGATACGCAGTATTTT
CAISGGLAGSDTQYF
>TRBV6-2/TRBV6-3|-|-|TRBJ2-2
TGTGCCAGCAGTCAAACAGCCGGGGAGCTGTTTTTT
CASSQTAGELFF
>TRBV7-3|-|-|TRBJ2-1
TGTGCCAGCAGCTTATACCTACAGGGTGAGCAGTTCTTC
CASSLYLQGEQFF
>TRBV29-1|-|-|TRBJ2-5
TGCAGCGTAGGGAGGGGGGGGCAAGAGACCCAGTACTTC
CSVGRGGQETQYF
>TRBV5-1|-|-|TRBJ1-2
TGCGCCAGCAGCTTGGGACAGAACTATGGCTACACCTTC
CASSLGQNYGYTF
>TRBV7-3|TRBD1|-|TRBJ2-2
TGTGCCAGCAGCCGCACCGGGACAGGCCCCACCGGGGAGCTGTTTTTT
CASSRTGTGPTGELFF
>TRBV29-1|-|-|TRBJ2-7
TGCAGCGTTGAAGATCCGACAAGCAGGAGGTACGAGCAGTACTTC
CSVEDPTSRRYEQYF
>TRBV2|TRBD2|once|TRBJ2-5
TGTGCCAGCAGAGGGGCTAGCGGGAGCCCAGAGACCCAGTACTTC
CASRGASGSPETQYF
>TRBV6-6|TRBD1|-|TRBJ2-4
TGTGCCAGCAGTGATCAGGGACAGGGGAAAAACATTCAGTACTTC
CASSDQGQGKNIQYF
>TRBV3-1/TRBV3-2|TRBD1|once|TRBJ2-1
TGTGCCAGCAGCCAAGAAACTTTACAGGGGGCCTATGAGCAGTTCTTC
CASSQETLQGAYEQFF
>TRBV6-5|-|-|TRBJ1-2
TGTGCCAGCAGTTACATCAGGGGAAGTAGGAACTATGGCTACACCTTC
CASSYIRGSRNYGYTF
>TRBV7-8|TRBD2|-|TRBJ2-1
TGTGCCAGCAGCTTAAGAGTACTAGCGGGAGATGAGCAGTTCTTC
CASSLRVLAGDEQFF
>TRBV6-2/TRBV6-3|TRBD2|-|TRBJ2-1
TGTGCCAGCAGTTTACTAGCGGGAGGCTCCTACAATGAGCAGTTCTTC
CASSLLAGGSYNEQFF
>TRBV5-5|-|-|TRBJ2-2
TGTGCCAGCAGCGGCTACAGGGGAGGTAACACCGGGGAGCTGTTTTTT
CASSGYRGGNTGELFF
>TRBV4-2|TRBD2|-|TRBJ2-2
TGTGCCAGCAGCACCCGCGGGGGAAACACCGGGGAGCTGTTTTTT
CASSTRGGNTGELFF
>TRBV3-1/TRBV3-2|-|few|TRBJ1-1
TGTGCCAGCAGGACAATTGGGTCCATGAACACTGAAGCTTTCTTT
CASRTIGSMNTEAFF